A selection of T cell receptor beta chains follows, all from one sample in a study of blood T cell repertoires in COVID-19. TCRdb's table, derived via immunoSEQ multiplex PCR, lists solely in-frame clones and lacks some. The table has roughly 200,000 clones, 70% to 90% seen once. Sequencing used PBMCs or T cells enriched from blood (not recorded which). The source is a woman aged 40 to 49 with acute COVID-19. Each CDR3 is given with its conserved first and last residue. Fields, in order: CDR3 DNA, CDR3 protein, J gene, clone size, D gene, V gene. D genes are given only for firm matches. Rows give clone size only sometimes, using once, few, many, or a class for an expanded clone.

DNA: TGTGCCAGCAGCCCTCTAGCGGGAGAAGGCAATGAGCAGTTCTTC
CDR3: CASSPLAGEGNEQFF
J: TRBJ2-1
size: few
D: TRBD2
V: TRBV7-6

DNA: TGTGCCAGCAGTGGCTCTAGCTCCTACGAGCAGTACTTC
CDR3: CASSGSSSYEQYF
J: TRBJ2-7
size: -
D: -
V: TRBV28

DNA: TGTGCCAGCATACGGACTAGCGCAAGCACAGATACGCAGTATTTT
CDR3: CASIRTSASTDTQYF
J: TRBJ2-3
size: -
D: TRBD2
V: TRBV11-2

DNA: TGCGCCAGCAGCCAAGCCCGGGACAGGGACTCCTTCACCGGGGAGCTGTTTTTT
CDR3: CASSQARDRDSFTGELFF
J: TRBJ2-2
size: -
D: TRBD1
V: TRBV4-1

DNA: TGTGCCAGCAGCGTATTAGGGACAGGCAACGAGCAGTACTTC
CDR3: CASSVLGTGNEQYF
J: TRBJ2-7
size: few
D: TRBD1
V: TRBV11-2

DNA: TGTGCCAGCAGCTTGTCCTCTTCGTCCTCCTACGAGCAGTACTTC
CDR3: CASSLSSSSSYEQYF
J: TRBJ2-7
size: -
D: -
V: TRBV5-4

DNA: TGTGCCAGCTCACTCGACCAGGTTCAAGAGACCCAGTACTTC
CDR3: CASSLDQVQETQYF
J: TRBJ2-5
size: -
D: -
V: TRBV18

DNA: TGTGCCAGCAGTTACTCGCGGGGGAGCAATCAGCCCCAGCATTTT
CDR3: CASSYSRGSNQPQHF
J: TRBJ1-5
size: -
D: -
V: TRBV6-5

DNA: TGCAGCGTGGAGCCCTTAGCCAAAAACATTCAGTACTTC
CDR3: CSVEPLAKNIQYF
J: TRBJ2-4
size: -
D: -
V: TRBV29-1

DNA: TGCGCCAGCAGCTTTCTAGCGGGAGGCACAGATACGCAGTATTTT
CDR3: CASSFLAGGTDTQYF
J: TRBJ2-3
size: -
D: TRBD2
V: TRBV5-1

DNA: TGTGCCAGCAGTCGGGGGGGACAGCCTCCCTACGAGCAGTACTTC
CDR3: CASSRGGQPPYEQYF
J: TRBJ2-7
size: -
D: -
V: TRBV28

DNA: TGTGCCAGCAGCTTAGTCGTGACTAGCGGGAGTGAAGTATCCTACGAGCAGTACTTC
CDR3: CASSLVVTSGSEVSYEQYF
J: TRBJ2-7
size: once
D: TRBD2
V: TRBV7-9

DNA: TGTGCCAGCACCAGTGGGAGTAGGGACGAGCAGTACTTC
CDR3: CASTSGSRDEQYF
J: TRBJ2-7
size: -
D: -
V: TRBV9

DNA: TGTGCCAGTAGTACGACAGCATGGTATAGCAATCAGCCCCAGCATTTT
CDR3: CASSTTAWYSNQPQHF
J: TRBJ1-5
size: -
D: -
V: TRBV19

DNA: TGCGCCAGCGCCGCGACGGGGTCCTTCACAGAGCAGTACTTC
CDR3: CASAATGSFTEQYF
J: TRBJ2-7
size: -
D: -
V: TRBV4-1

DNA: TGTGCCAGCAGCCACTCCGGGACAGGGCAAGAAAAACTGTTTTTT
CDR3: CASSHSGTGQEKLFF
J: TRBJ1-4
size: -
D: TRBD1
V: TRBV28

DNA: TGTGCCAGCACCTCCGGGGCCTATAATTCACCCCTCCACTTT
CDR3: CASTSGAYNSPLHF
J: TRBJ1-6
size: -
D: -
V: TRBV28

DNA: TGTGCCAGCAGCCCCCGGGACAAGGGCAACACCATATATTTT
CDR3: CASSPRDKGNTIYF
J: TRBJ1-3
size: -
D: -
V: TRBV3-1/TRBV3-2

DNA: TGTGCCAGCGCTCCGGGGAACACCGGGGAGCTGTTTTTT
CDR3: CASAPGNTGELFF
J: TRBJ2-2
size: many
D: -
V: TRBV6-4

DNA: TGTGCCAGCAGCTTAGGGGGGGGCTTTGAAAAACTGTTTTTT
CDR3: CASSLGGGFEKLFF
J: TRBJ1-4
size: once
D: -
V: TRBV7-2

DNA: TGTGCCAGCTCACAAGGACAGTTAAGCTCCTACAATGAGCAGTTCTTC
CDR3: CASSQGQLSSYNEQFF
J: TRBJ2-1
size: -
D: -
V: TRBV18

DNA: TGTGCCAGCAGCTTAGGACAGAATAGCAATCAGCCCCAGCATTTT
CDR3: CASSLGQNSNQPQHF
J: TRBJ1-5
size: -
D: -
V: TRBV7-9

DNA: TGCAGTGCTAGTGGGCGGGAGTGGACAGATACGCAGTATTTT
CDR3: CSASGREWTDTQYF
J: TRBJ2-3
size: -
D: TRBD2
V: TRBV20-1

DNA: TGTGCCAGCAGTTACTCCGGGGGAAGCAATCAGCCCCAGCATTTT
CDR3: CASSYSGGSNQPQHF
J: TRBJ1-5
size: -
D: -
V: TRBV6-5

DNA: TGTGCCAGCAGCGAATGGCGGGACAGAGGGACTGAAGCTTTCTTT
CDR3: CASSEWRDRGTEAFF
J: TRBJ1-1
size: -
D: TRBD1
V: TRBV3-1/TRBV3-2

DNA: TGCGCCAGCAGCTTGGTAGGTGGCGGTGAGCAGTTCTTC
CDR3: CASSLVGGGEQFF
J: TRBJ2-1
size: -
D: -
V: TRBV5-1

DNA: TGTGCCAGCAGTGAACGACAGGGGGCGGTTTCACCCCTCCACTTT
CDR3: CASSERQGAVSPLHF
J: TRBJ1-6
size: once
D: TRBD1
V: TRBV2

DNA: TGTGCCAGCAGCCAACAGGAACCCTCCTATAATTCACCCCTCCACTTT
CDR3: CASSQQEPSYNSPLHF
J: TRBJ1-6
size: -
D: -
V: TRBV5-5

DNA: TGTGCCAGCAGCCTAGACCAGACAGCTCCTAATGAAAAACTGTTTTTT
CDR3: CASSLDQTAPNEKLFF
J: TRBJ1-4
size: -
D: -
V: TRBV7-2

DNA: TGTGCCAGCAGGAGACGGGAGGGCCGGGAGACCCAGTACTTC
CDR3: CASRRREGRETQYF
J: TRBJ2-5
size: -
D: TRBD2
V: TRBV2

DNA: TGTGCCAGCAGCCTATTGGGACAGGACTCCTACGAGCAGTACTTC
CDR3: CASSLLGQDSYEQYF
J: TRBJ2-7
size: -
D: TRBD1
V: TRBV3-1/TRBV3-2

DNA: TGTGCCAGCAGCCCTAGACAGGGACATCCCTACGAGCAGTACTTC
CDR3: CASSPRQGHPYEQYF
J: TRBJ2-7
size: -
D: TRBD1
V: TRBV4-2

DNA: TGTGCCAGCAGGAGACAGGGGCCTAACTATGGCTACACCTTC
CDR3: CASRRQGPNYGYTF
J: TRBJ1-2
size: -
D: TRBD1
V: TRBV28

DNA: TGTGCCAGCAGTTTAGTAGCGGGAGGGCCCAACGAGCAGTACTTC
CDR3: CASSLVAGGPNEQYF
J: TRBJ2-7
size: -
D: TRBD2
V: TRBV27

DNA: TGTGCCAGCTCACCGGGGACAGATGCCCGGGAGCTGTTTTTT
CDR3: CASSPGTDARELFF
J: TRBJ2-2
size: once
D: TRBD1
V: TRBV18